A single T cell receptor beta chain is shown here with its context. These data belong to a study of OX40 agonist ivuxolimab in advanced cancers. Study information: Earlier anti-PD-1, anti-PD-L1 or anti-CTLA-4 therapy was permitted; about 44% had received some.

Sequenced by immunoSEQ multiplex PCR; TCRdb stores in-frame clones only, minus some. The sample has about 70,000 clones, about 91% seen once. The CDR3 runs to 15 residues. The V end lost 5 bases, the J end lost 0 bases, and 11 bases lay between the germline ends. Germline lookup yields CDR1 MDHEN and CDR2 SYDVKM. The chain employs TRBV28 and TRBJ1-3; D is possibly TRBD1 (6 bases). The TCR was taken from an adult with an advanced solid tumor such as melanoma, head and neck, liver or kidney cancer. The sequenced sample was CD4+ or CD8+ T cells sorted from blood, obtained in a trial of the OX40 agonist ivuxolimab. CDR3 loop: CASSSLQGSGNTIYF. CDR3 nucleotides: TGTGCCAGCAGTAGCCTACAGGGCTCTGGAAACACCATATATTTT.